This passage covers 15 T cell receptor beta chains from one sample sequenced in a study of naive and memory T cell subsets. Four PCR rounds used nested alpha and beta constant region primers plus the SP2 primer. TCRdb reprocessed the 5' RACE reads via MiXCR and lists one record per CDR3 protein. Of 50,000 to 60,000 distinct CDR3 sequences listed, 6% to 8.5% were seen once; the top ten hold approximately 10%. TCR cDNA received a 3' ligated oligonucleotide that carried a UMI. These receptor sequences come from a female donor in good health.

This clonotype was counted only a few times. The rearrangement links TRBV7-3 to TRBJ2-1; D possibly matches TRBD1 or TRBD2 (5 bases each). The CDR3 consists of 15 residues. The germline V gene has CDR1 SGHTA and CDR2 FQGTGA. Trimming cost V 6 bases and J 3 bases, with 15 bases left between them. In DNA form, the CDR3 reads TGTGCCAGCAGTCAATCGGGACCTGGCTACAATGAGCAGTTCTTC. Its translation is CASSQSGPGYNEQFF.

The chain is built from TRBV2 and TRBJ2-1; D is perhaps TRBD2 (5 bases). Trimming pared 6 bases from V and 2 bases from J, leaving 8 bases between. This CDR3 contains 13 residues. CDR1 and CDR2 (germline): SNHLY, FYNNEI. The CDR3 DNA sequence: TGTGCCAGCAGGGTACTAGCCTACAATGAGCAGTTCTTC. It codes for CASRVLAYNEQFF.

This clonotype occurred many times. The rearrangement joins TRBV29-1 to TRBJ1-1; the D is unclear. Trimming took off 3 bases at V and 1 base at J, with 9 bases between the two ends. This CDR3 has 13 residues. CDR1 SQVTM and CDR2 ANQGSEA come from the germline V gene. The CDR3 DNA is TGCAGCGTTGATAAACAGCAGAACACTGAAGCTTTCTTT. This codes for CSVDKQQNTEAFF.

This chain connects TRBV28 to TRBJ1-5; D may be TRBD1 (6 bases). The V gene's germline CDR1 is MDHEN and CDR2 SYDVKM. The CDR3 is made up of 16 amino acids. Trimming took 6 bases from V and 0 from J, leaving 15 bases between them. The CDR3 region is CASSSGARGSNQPQHF. Here the CDR3 DNA reads TGTGCCAGCAGCTCGGGGGCTAGGGGTAGCAATCAGCCCCAGCATTTT.

J is TRBJ2-5 and V is TRBV30; D is undetermined. The CDR3 loop spans 15 amino acids. The V gene's germline CDR1 is GTSNPN and CDR2 SVGIG (reference sequence). The V end lost 1 base, the J end lost 4 bases, and 16 bases lay between the germline ends. The CDR3 DNA sequence: TGTGCCTGGAGTGACCGCCCTAGTTGTGGAGAGACCCAGTACTTC. Encoded protein: CAWSDRPSCGETQYF.

This clonotype was seen at least ten times. J is TRBJ1-1 and V is TRBV7-9, with no clear D. This CDR3 has 16 amino acids. Germline lookup yields CDR1 SEHNR and CDR2 FQNEAQ (reference sequence). Between the trimmed V and J ends, which lost 1 base and 4 bases, there was a span of 16 bases. CDR3: CASSLGLTATFTEAFF. The CDR3, as DNA: TGTGCCAGCAGCTTAGGTCTAACCGCGACATTCACTGAAGCTTTCTTT. The full variable domain, with the rest looked up from reference TRBV7-9 and TRBJ1-1, is DTGVSQNPRHKITKRGQNVTFRCDPISEHNRLYWYRQTLGQGPEFLTYFQNEAQLEKSRLLSDRFSAERPKGSFSTLEIQRTEQGDSAMYLCASSLGLTATFTEAFFGQGTRLTVV.

This clonotype came up many times. J is TRBJ1-4 and V is TRBV7-2, with TRBD1 matching over 7 bases. Germline CDR1 SGHTA, CDR2 FQGNSA. The CDR3 has 14 amino acids. V dropped 5 bases and J dropped 3; count of bases not matched to a gene: 3. CDR3 residues: CASSRGGSNEKLFF. DNA for the CDR3: TGTGCCAGCAGCCGAGGGGGCTCTAATGAAAAACTGTTTTTT.

This clonotype was counted at least ten times. The chain combines TRBV6-2 or TRBV6-3 with TRBJ1-5, with 9 bases fitting TRBD1. V shed 5 bases, J shed 5 bases, and the junction held 7 bases outside the gene matches. The CDR3 has 15 amino acids. From germline, CDR1 is MNHEY and CDR2 SVGEGT. The CDR3 spells CASSTYRGPHQPQHF. CDR3 nucleotides: TGTGCCAGCAGTACATACAGGGGGCCTCATCAGCCCCAGCATTTT.

This clonotype was seen many times. The chain is built from TRBV3-1 and TRBJ1-2, with a weak D call TRBD1 (5 bases). The CDR3 has 15 amino acids. Germline V gives CDR1 LGHDT, CDR2 YNNKEL (reference sequence). The germline V and J ends were trimmed by 4 bases and 4 bases, with 16 bases remaining between them. The CDR3 sequence: CASSPIGRDGYGYTF. The CDR3 DNA follows: TGTGCCAGCAGCCCAATCGGCAGGGACGGCTATGGCTACACCTTC.

There are a few counts of this clonotype. This rearrangement joins TRBV6-5 to TRBJ2-7, with 8 bases lining up with TRBD2. The CDR3 covers 14 residues. The trim removed 6 bases at V and 2 bases at J, leaving 6 bases unmatched. The germline V gene has CDR1 MNHEY and CDR2 SVGAGI. In DNA form, the CDR3 reads TGTGCCAGCAGAAGCGGGGGTTTTGCCTACGAGCAGTACTTC. Protein product: CASRSGGFAYEQYF.

The rearrangement joins TRBV5-1 to TRBJ1-1, with D possibly matching TRBD1 (6 bases). This CDR3 has 16 amino acids. CDR1 is SGHRS, CDR2 YFSETQ, per germline. The V gene lost 4 bases and the J gene lost 0 bases, with 16 bases spanning the gap. CDR3 nucleotide sequence: TGCGCCAGCAGCCCCTTGACAGGAGGATTGAACACTGAAGCTTTCTTT. Encoded protein: CASSPLTGGLNTEAFF.

This clonotype was seen ten or more times. V is TRBV20-1 and J is TRBJ2-3; TRBD1 matches 7 bases. The CDR3 length is 15 residues. The ends lost 5 bases at V and 1 base at J; junction bases unmatched: 9. Germline assignment: CDR1 DFQATT and CDR2 SNEGSKA (reference sequence). For the CDR3, the DNA is TGCAGTGCTCCCCGCCGGGACAGCGGCACAGATACGCAGTATTTT. As protein: CSAPRRDSGTDTQYF.

This clonotype occurred a few times. The V gene is TRBV13, the J gene TRBJ2-7, with D perhaps TRBD1 (6 bases). CDR1 PRHDT and CDR2 FYEKMQ come from the germline V gene (reference sequence). V was pared by 5 bases and J by 4 bases, with 18 bases between. The CDR3 covers 15 residues. The CDR3: CASSPKPTGNYEQYF. CDR3 coding DNA: TGTGCCAGCAGCCCAAAACCAACAGGGAATTACGAGCAGTACTTC.

The chain has TRBV9 and TRBJ2-5; D is ambiguous. CDR3 size: 14 residues. Trimming removed 4 bases at V and 5 bases at J, with 15 bases between. The germline V gene encodes CDR1 SGDLS and CDR2 YYNGEE. In DNA form, the CDR3 reads TGTGCCAGCAGCCCCCGGCCGAGCTCCGAGACCCAGTACTTC. Translation: CASSPRPSSETQYF.

This clonotype appeared many times. The gene calls are TRBV20-1 and TRBJ2-2, with D perhaps matching TRBD1 or TRBD2 (5 bases each). The CDR3 contains 15 residues. Deletions cut 3 bases from V and 1 base from J, with 12 bases between. Germline V CDR1 and CDR2: DFQATT, SNEGSKA (reference sequence). The CDR3, as DNA: TGCAGTGCTAGGTGGGACGGAGAGAACACCGGGGAGCTGTTTTTT. Amino acid sequence: CSARWDGENTGELFF.